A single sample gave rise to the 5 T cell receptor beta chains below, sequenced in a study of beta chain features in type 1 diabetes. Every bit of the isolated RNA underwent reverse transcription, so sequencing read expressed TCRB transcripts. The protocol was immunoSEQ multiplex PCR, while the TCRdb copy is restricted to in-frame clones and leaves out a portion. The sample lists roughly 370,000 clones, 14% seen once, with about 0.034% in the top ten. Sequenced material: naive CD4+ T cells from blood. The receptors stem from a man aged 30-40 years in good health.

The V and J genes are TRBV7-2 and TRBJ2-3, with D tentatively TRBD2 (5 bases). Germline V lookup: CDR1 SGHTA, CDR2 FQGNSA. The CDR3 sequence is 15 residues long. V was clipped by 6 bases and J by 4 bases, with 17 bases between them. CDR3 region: CASSYTLFGADTQYF. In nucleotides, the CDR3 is TGTGCCAGCAGTTACACTCTCTTCGGGGCAGATACGCAGTATTTT.

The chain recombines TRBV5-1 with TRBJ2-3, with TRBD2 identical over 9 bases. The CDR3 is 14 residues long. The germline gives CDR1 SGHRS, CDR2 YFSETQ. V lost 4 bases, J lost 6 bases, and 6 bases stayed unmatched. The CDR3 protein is CASSLVAGVDTQYF. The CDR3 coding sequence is TGCGCCAGCAGCCTCGTAGCGGGAGTGGATACGCAGTATTTT.

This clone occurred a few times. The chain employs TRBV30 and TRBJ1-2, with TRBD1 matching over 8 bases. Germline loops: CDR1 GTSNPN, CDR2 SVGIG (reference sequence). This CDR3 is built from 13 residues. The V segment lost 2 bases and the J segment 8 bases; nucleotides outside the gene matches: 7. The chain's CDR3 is CAWSIDRGYGYTF. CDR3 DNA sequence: TGTGCCTGGAGTATCGACAGGGGTTACGGCTACACCTTC.

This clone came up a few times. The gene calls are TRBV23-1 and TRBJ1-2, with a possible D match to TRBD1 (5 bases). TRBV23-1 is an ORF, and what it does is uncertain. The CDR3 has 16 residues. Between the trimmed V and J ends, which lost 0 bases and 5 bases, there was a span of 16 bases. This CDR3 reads CASSQSRQGVSYGYTF. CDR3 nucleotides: TGCGCCAGCAGTCAATCGAGGCAGGGTGTATCTTATGGCTACACCTTC.

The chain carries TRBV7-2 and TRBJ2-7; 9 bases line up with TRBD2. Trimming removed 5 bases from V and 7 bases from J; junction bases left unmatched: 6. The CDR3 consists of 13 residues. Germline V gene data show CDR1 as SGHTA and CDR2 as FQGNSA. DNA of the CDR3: TGTGCCAGCAGCCAGCTAGCGGGGAGTGAGCAGTACTTC. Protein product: CASSQLAGSEQYF.